The 30 T cell receptor beta chains below all came from one sample that was sequenced in a study of OX40 agonist ivuxolimab in advanced cancers. The method was immunoSEQ multiplex PCR; TCRdb's version includes in-frame clones alone and lacks a portion of them. Of tens of thousands of clones detected, over 70% appear once; the ten largest clones hold more than 3.5%. Source: CD4+ or CD8+ T cells sorted from blood, taken in a trial of the OX40 agonist ivuxolimab. The receptor set was obtained from an adult with an advanced solid tumor such as melanoma, head and neck, liver or kidney cancer.

J is TRBJ2-5 and V is TRBV27, with TRBD2 identical over 12 bases. The J call may be wrong; the DNA end is better matched by TRBJ2-7. Germline values: CDR1 MNHEY, CDR2 SMNVEV (reference sequence). CDR3 length: 15 residues. In DNA, the CDR3 is TGTGCCAGCAGACCTGGACTAGCGGGGATCTACGAGCAGTACTTC. Translated: CASRPGLAGIYEQYF.

This chain connects TRBV19 to TRBJ1-5; a possible D gene is TRBD1 (6 bases). CDR3 size: 17 residues. Trimming cost V 7 bases and J 0 bases, with 19 bases left between them. Germline CDR1 LNHDA, CDR2 SQIVND (reference sequence). The CDR3 DNA follows: TGTGCCAGTACCTCCTTGGACAGCGAGTATAGCAATCAGCCCCAGCATTTT. Its protein product is CASTSLDSEYSNQPQHF. Filled out from reference TRBV19 and TRBJ1-5, the complete variable domain reads DGGITQSPKYLFRKEGQNVTLSCEQNLNHDAMYWYRQDPGQGLRLIYYSQIVNDFQKGDIAEGYSVSREKKESFPLTVTSAQKNPTAFYLCASTSLDSEYSNQPQHFGDGTRLSIL.

J is TRBJ2-1 and V is TRBV19; 7 bases line up with TRBD1. V lost 4 bases and J lost 3; bases outside the gene matches: 6. Germline CDR1 reads LNHDA; CDR2 reads SQIVND (reference sequence). CDR3 length: 15 residues. In nucleotides, the CDR3 is TGTGCCAGTAGTAACTACGGGACAGTCTACAATGAGCAGTTCTTC. As protein: CASSNYGTVYNEQFF.

The chain recombines TRBV6-7 with TRBJ2-2; 11 positions match TRBD2. TRBV6-7 is an ORF, with its function uncertain. This CDR3 is 20 amino acids long. V dropped 0 bases and J dropped 2; count of bases not matched to a gene: 11. The CDR3 bases are TGTGCCAGCAGTTACTCAATTCTAGCGGGGGGCCTGACCAACACCGGGGAGCTGTTTTTT. Residues: CASSYSILAGGLTNTGELFF.

This clone was seen a handful of times. The rearrangement uses TRBV27 and TRBJ1-2, with D possibly matching TRBD1 (6 bases). The CDR3 length is 14 residues. V was trimmed by 3 bases and J by 5 bases, leaving 13 bases between them. Germline CDR1 is MNHEY and CDR2 is SMNVEV (reference sequence). CDR3 DNA sequence: TGTGCCAGCAGTTTCACCGACAGGAAATATGGCTACACCTTC. Translating it yields CASSFTDRKYGYTF.

CDR3 in DNA: TGTGCCAGCAGCTTAGTTGGCAGGGCTTTTAATGAAAAACTGTTTTTT. Translation: CASSLVGRAFNEKLFF. This chain connects TRBV7-9 to TRBJ1-4; TRBD1 is a possible D gene (5 bases). The CDR3 loop spans 16 amino acids. The V and J ends lost 1 base and 4 bases respectively, with 13 bases between them. Germline V gene lookup returns CDR1 SEHNR and CDR2 FQNEAQ (reference sequence).

The chain links TRBV10-3 to TRBJ2-3; D may be TRBD2 (6 bases). The CDR3 contains 13 residues. The germline V gene encodes CDR1 ENHRY and CDR2 SYGVKD. V lost 5 bases and J 6 bases, leaving 12 bases between the germline ends. CDR3 bases: TGTGCCATCAGTCGCGGGGTCGGGGATACGCAGTATTTT. Translated: CAISRGVGDTQYF.

About this clone itself: A junction end diverges from the germline sequence, so it may reflect a read error. This chain joins TRBV7-7 and TRBJ1-5; the D gene is possibly TRBD1 (5 bases). Germline V lookup: CDR1 SSHAT, CDR2 FNYEAQ (reference sequence). There are 16 residues in the CDR3. The CDR3 is CASSLGVRGTNQPQHF. Here the CDR3 DNA reads TGTGCTAGCAGCTTAGGTGTCAGAGGGACCAATCAGCCCCAGCATTTT.

The gene calls are TRBV7-9 and TRBJ2-1; D could derive from TRBD1 or TRBD2 (5 bases each). The CDR3 contains 16 residues. Germline V gene data show CDR1 as SEHNR and CDR2 as FQNEAQ (reference sequence). The V end lost 5 bases, the J end lost 2 bases, and 16 bases lay between the germline ends. This CDR3 reads CASSVPSGRTYNEQFF. The DNA of the CDR3 is TGTGCCAGCAGCGTCCCGTCGGGGCGAACCTACAATGAGCAGTTCTTC.

This clone has just one count. The J gene is TRBJ2-7, the V gene TRBV11-2; 9 bases line up with TRBD1. The ends lost 5 bases at V and 0 bases at J; junction bases unmatched: 8. There are 16 residues in the CDR3. From germline, CDR1 is SGHAT and CDR2 FQNNGV. The CDR3 protein is CASSEPGQGSSYEQYF. CDR3 DNA sequence: TGTGCCAGCAGCGAGCCGGGACAGGGTTCCTCCTACGAGCAGTACTTC.

This clone appeared once. This chain uses TRBV7-9 with TRBJ1-1; D remains ambiguous. The CDR3 totals 13 residues. Trimming took off 2 bases at V and 1 base at J, with 5 bases between the two ends. Germline lookup yields CDR1 SEHNR and CDR2 FQNEAQ (reference sequence). This chain's CDR3 is CASSLPPNTEAFF. In DNA, the CDR3 is TGTGCCAGCAGCTTACCTCCGAACACTGAAGCTTTCTTT.

V usage is TRBV30 and J usage is TRBJ2-3; TRBD2 matches at 10 bases. The germline V gene has CDR1 GTSNPN and CDR2 SVGIG (reference sequence). The CDR3 consists of 14 residues. J lost 1 base, V lost 7 bases, and 5 bases had no gene match. The CDR3 DNA follows: TGTGCCTTAAAAGGACTAGCGGGCACAGATACGCAGTATTTT. Protein: CALKGLAGTDTQYF.

This rearrangement joins TRBV14 to TRBJ2-5; D gene uncertain. CDR3 length: 12 amino acids. The V gene lost 2 bases and the J gene lost 4 bases, with 5 bases spanning the gap. The V gene's germline CDR1 is SGHDN and CDR2 FVKESK. This CDR3 reads CASSQLRETQYF. The CDR3 DNA follows: TGTGCCAGCAGCCAATTGCGAGAGACCCAGTACTTC.

V usage is TRBV28 and J usage is TRBJ2-5; no clear D gene. V lost 3 bases and J 5 bases, leaving 13 bases between the germline ends. This CDR3 comprises 14 residues. Germline V CDR1 and CDR2: MDHEN, SYDVKM. The CDR3 reads CASSLTASWETQYF. CDR3 sequence (DNA): TGTGCCAGCAGTTTGACGGCTTCGTGGGAGACCCAGTACTTC.

The V call is TRBV29-1, the J call TRBJ2-7; D gene ambiguous. Germline V gene sequence: CDR1 SQVTM, CDR2 ANQGSEA. Trimming took 4 bases from V and 2 from J, leaving 12 bases between them. The CDR3 loop spans 13 amino acids. Here the CDR3 reads CSVVVGSTYEQYF. The CDR3 DNA reads as TGCAGCGTTGTTGTTGGATCTACCTACGAGCAGTACTTC.

CDR3 region: CASSTTGGAGELFF. The CDR3 DNA is TGTGCCAGTAGTACGACAGGGGGGGCCGGGGAGCTGTTTTTT. This chain links TRBV19 with TRBJ2-2, with TRBD1 matching over 9 bases. CDR1 and CDR2 (germline): LNHDA, SQIVND (reference sequence). The CDR3 sequence is 14 residues long. V was pared by 4 bases and J by 6 bases, with 3 bases of the junction left unmatched.

The rearrangement uses TRBV6-1 and TRBJ2-1; 7 positions agree with TRBD1. CDR1 and CDR2 from the germline V gene are MNHNS and SASEGT. The CDR3 sequence is 13 residues long. J lost 3 bases, V lost 7 bases, and 3 bases had no gene match. For the CDR3, the DNA is TGTGCCAGCAAGGGGGCAGGCTACAATGAGCAGTTCTTC. Amino acids: CASKGAGYNEQFF.

The chain carries TRBV5-8 and TRBJ1-1; no clear D gene. V was trimmed by 4 bases and J by 0 bases, leaving 19 bases between them. Looked up from germline, CDR1 is SGHTS and CDR2 is YDEGEE. The CDR3 length is 17 residues. The chain's CDR3 is CASSQDYAGNMNTEAFF. The CDR3 nucleotides read TGTGCCAGCAGCCAAGACTATGCAGGTAACATGAACACTGAAGCTTTCTTT.

As DNA, the CDR3 is TGTGCCAGCAGCTACACAGATACGCAGTATTTT. Translated: CASSYTDTQYF. This chain connects TRBV2 to TRBJ2-3; D is unclear. This CDR3 is built from 11 residues. The germline V gene has CDR1 SNHLY and CDR2 FYNNEI. Trimming removed 6 bases at V and 2 bases at J, with 3 bases between.

This rearrangement joins TRBV14 to TRBJ1-2; D not resolved. Per germline, CDR1 SGHDN and CDR2 FVKESK. With 4 bases removed from V and 0 bases from J, the gap between germline ends came to 12 bases. The CDR3 spans 15 residues. CDR3 sequence: CASSLLTRTNYGYTF. In nucleotides, the CDR3 is TGTGCCAGCAGCCTTCTGACGCGGACTAACTATGGCTACACCTTC.

V usage is TRBV5-6 and J usage is TRBJ2-7, with D perhaps matching TRBD1 (5 bases). The length of the CDR3 is 13 residues. Germline V gene data show CDR1 as SGHDT and CDR2 as YYEEEE. Trimming cost V 2 bases and J 4 bases, with 10 bases left between them. CDR3: CASSLRGSYEQYF. Here the CDR3 DNA reads TGTGCCAGCAGCTTAAGGGGATCATACGAGCAGTACTTC. Full variable domain (rest looked up from reference TRBV5-6 and TRBJ2-7): DAGVTQSPTHLIKTRGQQVTLRCSPKSGHDTVSWYQQALGQGPQFIFQYYEEEERQRGNFPDRFSGHQFPNYSSELNVNALLLGDSALYLCASSLRGSYEQYFGPGTRLTVT.

In its sample, this clone was seen once. The CDR3: CASSSTGINQPQHF. In DNA form, the CDR3 reads TGTGCCAGCAGTTCCACAGGGATCAATCAGCCCCAGCATTTT. The chain links TRBV28 to TRBJ1-5, with D perhaps matching TRBD1 (6 bases). The CDR3 totals 14 residues. Germline CDR1 reads MDHEN; CDR2 reads SYDVKM. The V and J ends lost 4 bases and 3 bases respectively, with 10 bases between them.

The rearrangement links TRBV7-3 to TRBJ2-3, with D perhaps matching TRBD1 or TRBD2 (6 bases each). V was clipped by 4 bases and J by 2 bases, with 13 bases between them. Germline V lookup: CDR1 SGHTA, CDR2 FQGTGA. This CDR3 has 15 residues. The CDR3 reads CASSSSPGATDTQYF. CDR3 DNA: TGTGCCAGCAGCTCTTCTCCGGGGGCCACAGATACGCAGTATTTT.

The V gene is TRBV7-2, the J gene TRBJ1-1; D is undetermined. The CDR3 is 14 residues long. V gave up 1 base and J gave up 5 bases, with 11 bases separating them. CDR1 is SGHTA and CDR2 is FQGNSA in the germline V gene. The CDR3 reads CASSLEAGWTEAFF. CDR3 nucleotide sequence: TGTGCCAGCAGCTTAGAGGCAGGTTGGACTGAAGCTTTCTTT.

This chain connects TRBV6-1 to TRBJ1-2; a possible D gene is TRBD1 (5 bases). Between the trimmed V and J ends, which lost 6 bases and 2 bases, there was a span of 16 bases. Germline V lookup: CDR1 MNHNS, CDR2 SASEGT. The CDR3 length is 15 residues. CDR3 residues: CASRSISGLNYGYTF. The CDR3, as DNA: TGTGCCAGCAGAAGTATTTCGGGACTAAACTATGGCTACACCTTC.

The V and J genes are TRBV30 and TRBJ1-3, with D unresolved. The germline V and J ends were trimmed by 1 base and 0 bases, with 13 bases remaining between them. The CDR3 is made up of 16 amino acids. The germline gives CDR1 GTSNPN, CDR2 SVGIG (reference sequence). Written as DNA, the CDR3 is TGTGCCTGGAGTGAGGCTTGGGAAAACTCTGGAAACACCATATATTTT. Residues: CAWSEAWENSGNTIYF.

The CDR3 loop is CASSQEVLAGVQDTQYF. In DNA form, the CDR3 reads TGCGCCAGCAGCCAAGAGGTGCTAGCGGGAGTTCAAGATACGCAGTATTTT. The rearrangement uses TRBV4-3 and TRBJ2-3; 10 nucleotides match TRBD2. The length of the CDR3 is 17 residues. V lost 0 bases, J lost 5 bases, and 8 bases stayed unmatched. Germline V lookup: CDR1 LGHNA, CDR2 YSLEER.

The chain has TRBV18 and TRBJ2-3; TRBD2 aligns across 9 bases. The CDR3 extends over 18 amino acids. The V gene's germline CDR1 is KGHSH and CDR2 LQKENI. With V trimmed by 3 bases and J by 0 bases, 10 bases remained unmatched. This chain's CDR3 is CASSPKPGTSISTDTQYF. CDR3 DNA sequence: TGTGCCAGCTCACCCAAACCTGGGACTAGCATCAGCACAGATACGCAGTATTTT.

This CDR3 is CASSILAGVSTDTQYF. The CDR3 DNA sequence: TGTGCCAGCAGTATACTAGCGGGCGTAAGCACAGATACGCAGTATTTT. The chain combines TRBV6-6 with TRBJ2-3; 9 bases map to TRBD2. V was clipped by 5 bases and J by 0 bases; unmatched bases: 6. CDR3 length: 16 residues. CDR1 MNHNY and CDR2 SVGAGI come from the germline V gene (reference sequence).

The chain joins TRBV29-1 to TRBJ2-2; D unclear. Germline values: CDR1 SQVTM, CDR2 ANQGSEA. CDR3 length equals 11 residues. Trimming removed 7 bases from V and 6 bases from J, with 9 bases in between. CDR3 sequence (DNA): TGCAGCGGTAAGGTCGCCGGGGAGCTGTTTTTT. It translates to CSGKVAGELFF.